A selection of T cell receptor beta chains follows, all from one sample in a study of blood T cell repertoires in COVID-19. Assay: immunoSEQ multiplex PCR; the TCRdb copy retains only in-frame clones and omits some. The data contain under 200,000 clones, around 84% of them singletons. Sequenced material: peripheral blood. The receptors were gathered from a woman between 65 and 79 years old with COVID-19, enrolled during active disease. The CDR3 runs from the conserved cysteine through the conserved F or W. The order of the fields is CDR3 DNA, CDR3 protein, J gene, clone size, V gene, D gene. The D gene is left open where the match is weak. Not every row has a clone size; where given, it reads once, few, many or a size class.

CDR3nt: TGTGCCAGCAGCCTAAAGGACAGGTTGAGCTCTGGAAACACCATATATTTT
CDR3aa: CASSLKDRLSSGNTIYF
j_gene: TRBJ1-3
abundance: NA
v_gene: TRBV7-8
d_gene: TRBD1

CDR3nt: TGTGCCAGCAGTGCACTAGCGGGAGGTGGAGATACGCAGTATTTT
CDR3aa: CASSALAGGGDTQYF
j_gene: TRBJ2-3
abundance: NA
v_gene: TRBV2
d_gene: TRBD2

CDR3nt: TGTGCCAGCAGTTTTGGACAGGGGGCCAATCAGCCCCAGCATTTT
CDR3aa: CASSFGQGANQPQHF
j_gene: TRBJ1-5
abundance: NA
v_gene: TRBV28
d_gene: TRBD1

CDR3nt: TGCAGCGTTGAAAAGGAGGTAGCTTTCTTT
CDR3aa: CSVEKEVAFF
j_gene: TRBJ1-1
abundance: NA
v_gene: TRBV29-1
d_gene: NA

CDR3nt: TGTGCCAGCAACACTGGACTAGCCCGCACAGATACGCAGTATTTT
CDR3aa: CASNTGLARTDTQYF
j_gene: TRBJ2-3
abundance: NA
v_gene: TRBV28
d_gene: TRBD2

CDR3nt: TGTGCCGGAAAGCGGGGGGGCGGTAATACGCAGTATTTT
CDR3aa: CAGKRGGGNTQYF
j_gene: TRBJ2-3
abundance: NA
v_gene: TRBV28
d_gene: TRBD2

CDR3nt: TGTGCCAGCTCACTGATTGACAGCTCCTATAATTCACCCCTCCACTTT
CDR3aa: CASSLIDSSYNSPLHF
j_gene: TRBJ1-6
abundance: once
v_gene: TRBV18
d_gene: NA

CDR3nt: TGTGCCAGCAGGACCACAGGGGGCGCGGACTATGGCTACACCTTC
CDR3aa: CASRTTGGADYGYTF
j_gene: TRBJ1-2
abundance: NA
v_gene: TRBV28
d_gene: TRBD1

CDR3nt: TGTGCCAGCAGCAGACAGGGGGGGACCACTGAAGCTTTCTTT
CDR3aa: CASSRQGGTTEAFF
j_gene: TRBJ1-1
abundance: NA
v_gene: TRBV3-1/TRBV3-2
d_gene: TRBD1

CDR3nt: TGTGCCAGCAGACTAGTTGGCACCGGGGAGCTGTTTTTT
CDR3aa: CASRLVGTGELFF
j_gene: TRBJ2-2
abundance: NA
v_gene: TRBV6-4
d_gene: NA

CDR3nt: TGTGCCAGCAGTCCCGGGACACGGAGAGGATTTGGCTACACCTTC
CDR3aa: CASSPGTRRGFGYTF
j_gene: TRBJ1-2
abundance: NA
v_gene: TRBV27
d_gene: NA

CDR3nt: TGCGCCAGCAGCTTGGTCCCAGGCGGGGCGGCTGAGCAGTTCTTC
CDR3aa: CASSLVPGGAAEQFF
j_gene: TRBJ2-1
abundance: NA
v_gene: TRBV5-1
d_gene: NA

CDR3nt: TGTGCCAGCAGCTCCCGGGGAGGGGCTAACTATGGCTACACCTTC
CDR3aa: CASSSRGGANYGYTF
j_gene: TRBJ1-2
abundance: NA
v_gene: TRBV7-3
d_gene: NA

CDR3nt: TGTGCCTGGAGTGTGAGGACAGGGGACACTGAAGCTTTCTTT
CDR3aa: CAWSVRTGDTEAFF
j_gene: TRBJ1-1
abundance: NA
v_gene: TRBV30
d_gene: TRBD1

CDR3nt: TGTGCCAGCAGCATGACCGGGACAGATAATTCACCCCTCCACTTT
CDR3aa: CASSMTGTDNSPLHF
j_gene: TRBJ1-6
abundance: NA
v_gene: TRBV7-3
d_gene: TRBD1

CDR3nt: TGTGCCAGCAGCTTGGCAGACCCAGGGGGCATTAGGGATTCACCCCTCCACTTT
CDR3aa: CASSLADPGGIRDSPLHF
j_gene: TRBJ1-6
abundance: NA
v_gene: TRBV5-4
d_gene: TRBD1

CDR3nt: TGTGCCAGCCTCCCGACTTATAGCAATCAGCCCCAGCATTTT
CDR3aa: CASLPTYSNQPQHF
j_gene: TRBJ1-5
abundance: once
v_gene: TRBV6-5
d_gene: NA

CDR3nt: TGTGCTAGCATTCCTCCGGGACTAGCGAATTGGAATGAGCAGTTCTTC
CDR3aa: CASIPPGLANWNEQFF
j_gene: TRBJ2-1
abundance: NA
v_gene: TRBV7-7
d_gene: TRBD2

CDR3nt: TGTGCCAGCAGTGACAGGTTCACAGATACGCAGTATTTT
CDR3aa: CASSDRFTDTQYF
j_gene: TRBJ2-3
abundance: NA
v_gene: TRBV6-1
d_gene: NA

CDR3nt: TGTGCCAGCAGCTTAGGGACTAGCGGGAGGGCGGTAGATACGCAGTATTTT
CDR3aa: CASSLGTSGRAVDTQYF
j_gene: TRBJ2-3
abundance: NA
v_gene: TRBV7-2
d_gene: TRBD2

CDR3nt: TGTGCCTGGAGTGTTAGGGGTGTAGGCGAGACCCAGTACTTC
CDR3aa: CAWSVRGVGETQYF
j_gene: TRBJ2-5
abundance: NA
v_gene: TRBV30
d_gene: NA

CDR3nt: TGTGCCAGCAGCCAAGATGTTTTGGCAGGGGCCCTCTATGGCTACACCTTC
CDR3aa: CASSQDVLAGALYGYTF
j_gene: TRBJ1-2
abundance: NA
v_gene: TRBV3-1/TRBV3-2
d_gene: NA

CDR3nt: TGTGCCAGCAGTGGAAACAGCCCTAATCAGCCCCAGCATTTT
CDR3aa: CASSGNSPNQPQHF
j_gene: TRBJ1-5
abundance: NA
v_gene: TRBV2
d_gene: NA

CDR3nt: TGTGCCAGCTCGAGTAGCCGGGAGACCCAGTACTTC
CDR3aa: CASSSSRETQYF
j_gene: TRBJ2-5
abundance: NA
v_gene: TRBV18
d_gene: NA

CDR3nt: TGTGCCAGCAGTGAATTGGGGTCGGAGGGGCCGGGAAAAGAGACCCAGTACTTC
CDR3aa: CASSELGSEGPGKETQYF
j_gene: TRBJ2-5
abundance: NA
v_gene: TRBV25-1
d_gene: NA